The sequence of this T cell receptor beta chain was determined in a study of T-cell reconstitution after alpha-beta-depleted transplantation in children. Study-wide findings and caveats: Several hundred expanded graft clones reportedly supplied alpha-beta T cells about two months after transplant.

Unique molecular identifiers were used in preparing the TCRbeta library. MiXCR, applied by TCRdb to the PCR reads, yields one record per CDR3 protein. The data show hundreds of thousands of distinct CDR3 sequences, 13% seen once. J lost 1 base, V lost 5 bases, and 9 bases had no gene match. The CDR3 length is 16 residues. This clonotype was seen many times. Its target is not known. V gene TRBV12-3 or TRBV12-4 combines with J gene TRBJ2-7; 9 nucleotides align to TRBD1. The sequencing here drew on PBMCs, mostly from graft donor cells, taken 360 days after TCRalphabeta/CD19-depleted stem cell transplant. This TCR came from a male patient between 10 and 17 years old who had a stem cell transplant for acute myeloid leukemia, so the T cells may come from the graft donor. The CDR3 sequence is CASSPRTGVLSYEQYF. The CDR3 coding sequence is TGTGCCAGCAGTCCTCGGACAGGGGTACTATCCTACGAGCAGTACTTC.